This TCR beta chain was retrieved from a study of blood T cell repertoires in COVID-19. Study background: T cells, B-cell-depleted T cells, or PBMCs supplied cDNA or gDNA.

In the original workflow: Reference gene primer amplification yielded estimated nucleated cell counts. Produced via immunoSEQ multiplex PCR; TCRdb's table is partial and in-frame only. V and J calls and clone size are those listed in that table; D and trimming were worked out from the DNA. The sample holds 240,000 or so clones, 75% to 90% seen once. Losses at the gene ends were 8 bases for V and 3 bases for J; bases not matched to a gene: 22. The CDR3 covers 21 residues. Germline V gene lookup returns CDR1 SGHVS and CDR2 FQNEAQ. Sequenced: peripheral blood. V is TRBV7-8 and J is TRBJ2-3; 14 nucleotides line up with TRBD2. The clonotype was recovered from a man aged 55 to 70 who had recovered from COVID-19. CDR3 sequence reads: CASRRKRIATSGGEGTDTQYF. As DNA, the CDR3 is TGTGCCAGCCGTCGAAAACGGATAGCGACTAGCGGGGGGGAGGGTACAGATACGCAGTATTTT. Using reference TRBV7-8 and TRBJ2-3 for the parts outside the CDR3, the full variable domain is GAGVSQSPRYKVAKRGQDVALRCDPISGHVSLFWYQQALGQGPEFLTYFQNEAQLDKSGLPSDRFFAERPEGSVSTLKIQRTQQEDSAVYLCASRRKRIATSGGEGTDTQYFGPGTRLTVL.